Following are 25 T cell receptor beta chains from one sample sequenced in a study of T-cell memory formation after mild COVID-19. MiXCR was run by TCRdb on the 5' RACE reads, yielding one entry per CDR3 protein. This sample has 250,000 to 400,000 distinct CDR3 sequences, with 13% to 15% found just once. Sample: PBMCs or a T cell subset sorted from them (not recorded which). These receptors came from a young man who had mild COVID-19 (a few samples of this study predate the infection). Cell type and time point are not known.

This clonotype turned up a few times. This chain connects TRBV4-2 to TRBJ1-2, with D tentatively TRBD1 (5 bases). With 3 bases removed from V and 8 bases from J, the gap between germline ends came to 10 bases. This CDR3 has 12 amino acids. Looked up from germline, CDR1 is LGHNA and CDR2 is YNFKEQ. The CDR3 here is CASSQGVGGYTF. The CDR3 nucleotides are TGTGCCAGCAGCCAGGGGGTGGGAGGCTACACCTTC.

V gene TRBV5-1 combines with J gene TRBJ2-1; D ambiguous. CDR1 and CDR2 from the germline V gene are SGHRS and YFSETQ. CDR3 length: 15 amino acids. Trimming took off 0 bases at V and 4 bases at J, with 11 bases between the two ends. In nucleotides, the CDR3 is TGCGCCAGCAGCTTGGGTGGGCCTATATACAATGAGCAGTTCTTC. It encodes CASSLGGPIYNEQFF.

V gene TRBV10-3 combines with J gene TRBJ2-1; tentatively, D is TRBD1 (8 bases). The CDR3 extends over 17 amino acids. Trimming shortened V by 2 bases and J by 7 bases, and 21 bases separated the two germline ends. From germline, CDR1 is ENHRY and CDR2 SYGVKD. The CDR3 sequence: CAISEATGGVLGNEQFF. DNA of the CDR3: TGTGCCATCAGTGAGGCCACAGGGGGGGTCCTTGGAAATGAGCAGTTCTTC.

The table lists this clonotype with many counts. V is TRBV12-3 or TRBV12-4 and J is TRBJ1-2, with no clear D. V gave up 3 bases and J gave up 7 bases, with 9 bases separating them. This CDR3 is 12 amino acids long. Here the CDR3 reads CASSFAGGGYTF. The CDR3 DNA follows: TGTGCCAGCAGTTTCGCAGGTGGTGGCTACACCTTC.

CDR3 bases: TGTGCCAGCAGCTTAGGGACCGGGGGGGGATATGAGCAGTTCTTC. This encodes CASSLGTGGGYEQFF. The chain links TRBV11-3 to TRBJ2-1, with TRBD2 identical over 8 bases. Germline values: CDR1 SGHNT, CDR2 YENEEA. The CDR3 sequence is 15 residues long. Losses at the gene ends were 1 base for V and 8 bases for J; bases not matched to a gene: 7.

This clonotype was counted between two and nine times. The chain recombines TRBV9 with TRBJ2-2; the D gene is possibly TRBD1 (6 bases). The CDR3 is 15 amino acids. Germline V lookup: CDR1 SGDLS, CDR2 YYNGEE. V lost 4 bases to trimming and J lost 0 bases, with 10 bases between them. CDR3 amino acids: CASSPRDTNTGELFF. CDR3 bases: TGTGCCAGCAGCCCACGGGACACGAACACCGGGGAGCTGTTTTTT.

The chain links TRBV7-9 to TRBJ2-1; 11 positions agree with TRBD2. Unmatched junction bases numbered 14, after V lost 11 bases and J lost 8 bases. This CDR3 contains 15 residues. Germline V gives CDR1 SEHNR, CDR2 FQNEAQ (reference sequence). The CDR3 coding sequence is TGTGCCTCCTCCCGACTAGCGGGGTCTAGGCATGAGCAGTTCTTC. It codes for CASSRLAGSRHEQFF.

The chain has TRBV19 and TRBJ2-3, with D perhaps matching TRBD1 or TRBD2 (7 bases each). Germline CDR1 and CDR2: LNHDA and SQIVND (reference sequence). Trimming took off 5 bases at V and 5 bases at J, with 17 bases between the two ends. The CDR3 is 15 amino acids. The CDR3 DNA is TGTGCCAGTAGTCCTCAGGGGGGGACGTTAGATACGCAGTATTTT. Translation: CASSPQGGTLDTQYF.

CDR3 region: CASSRSRGDSPLHF. The DNA of the CDR3 is TGTGCCAGCTCACGGTCCAGGGGTGATTCACCCCTCCACTTT. The chain has TRBV18 and TRBJ1-6; possibly TRBD1 for D (6 bases). CDR1 and CDR2 from the germline V gene are KGHSH and LQKENI. V was clipped by 4 bases and J by 8 bases, with 12 bases between them. This CDR3 is built from 14 residues.

V usage is TRBV20-1 and J usage is TRBJ2-2, with D hard to call. Trimming took 6 bases from V and 7 from J, leaving 9 bases between them. Per the germline V gene, CDR1 is DFQATT and CDR2 is SNEGSKA (reference sequence). The length of the CDR3 is 11 residues. Here the CDR3 reads CSAPNGGELFF. The CDR3 nucleotides read TGCAGTGCCCCGAATGGCGGGGAGCTGTTTTTT.

This clonotype was detected only a few times. The chain recombines TRBV21-1 with TRBJ1-3; the table's D call of TRBD1 was not tested on the DNA. TRBV21-1 corresponds to a pseudogene. The CDR3 covers 15 residues. The CDR3 DNA sequence: TGTGGCAGCAGCAAAGATGTCCTCTCTGGAAACACCATATATTTT. The encoded protein is CGSSKDVLSGNTIYF.

The CDR3 loop reads CASSPPGAISYNEQFF. The DNA of the CDR3 is TGTGCCAGCAGTCCTCCGGGAGCGATCTCCTACAATGAGCAGTTCTTC. The chain joins TRBV6-2 or TRBV6-3 to TRBJ2-1; TRBD2 might be the D (6 bases). The CDR3 runs to 16 residues. V was trimmed by 5 bases and J by 0 bases, leaving 14 bases between them. Germline CDR1 is MNHEY and CDR2 is SVGEGT.

This clonotype was seen a handful of times. The V gene is TRBV7-9, the J gene TRBJ2-2; TRBD2 matches at 10 bases. Per the germline V gene, CDR1 is SEHNR and CDR2 is FQNEAQ (reference sequence). The junction had 7 bases not matched to a gene; V was cut back by 6 bases and J by 0 bases. CDR3 size: 17 residues. The CDR3 nucleotides read TGTGCCAGCAGTGGGGCTAGCGGGGGATCGAACACCGGGGAGCTGTTTTTT. Translation: CASSGASGGSNTGELFF.

This clonotype was seen more than once but under ten times. V and J are TRBV3-1 and TRBJ2-5; 8 bases match TRBD2. J gave up 5 bases and V 1 base, and 6 bases lay outside the gene matches. Germline CDR1 and CDR2: LGHDT and YNNKEL (reference sequence). CDR3 size: 15 residues. The CDR3: CASSQAGGGRETQYF. CDR3 in DNA: TGTGCCAGCAGCCAAGCCGGGGGGGGACGGGAGACCCAGTACTTC.

Notes on this clonotype: At one of its ends the junction is not consistent with the germline gene, which may arise from a read error. This chain joins TRBV6-5 and TRBJ1-4; a possible D gene is TRBD1 (5 bases). The CDR3 contains 13 residues. Germline V gene lookup returns CDR1 MNHEY and CDR2 SVGAGI. The CDR3 sequence is CDSSETGSEKLFF. DNA for the CDR3: TGTGACAGCAGTGAAACAGGTTCTGAAAAACTGTTTTTT.

The CDR3 DNA sequence: TGTGCCAGCAGGGGGAGGACGACTTGGGAGACCCAGTACTTC. Residues: CASRGRTTWETQYF. The chain links TRBV28 to TRBJ2-5; TRBD2 is a possible D gene (6 bases). There are 14 residues in the CDR3. Between the trimmed V and J ends, which lost 6 bases and 5 bases, there was a span of 16 bases. Germline-derived CDR1 and CDR2 are MDHEN and SYDVKM.

This clonotype showed up just a few times. The rearrangement uses TRBV7-2 and TRBJ2-7, with TRBD2 matching 7 bases. The CDR3 runs to 15 residues. V shed 6 bases and J 2 bases; nucleotides not matched to a gene: 10. Germline assignment: CDR1 SGHTA and CDR2 FQGNSA. In DNA, the CDR3 is TGTGCCAGCAGGCTATACCTAGCGGAGGCCTACGAGCAGTACTTC. Translated, it gives CASRLYLAEAYEQYF.

Only a few counts were recorded for this clonotype. This chain connects TRBV20-1 to TRBJ2-5; TRBD2 is a possible D gene (5 bases). This CDR3 spans 14 amino acids. V was cut by 6 bases and J by 2 bases, with 16 bases left in between. The germline V gene has CDR1 DFQATT and CDR2 SNEGSKA (reference sequence). The CDR3 DNA is TGCAGTGCGGAGAAGATAGCGATACAAGAGACCCAGTACTTC. Its protein is CSAEKIAIQETQYF.

The sample holds a few counts of this clonotype. V usage is TRBV20-1 and J usage is TRBJ2-7, with 7 bases matching TRBD2. The germline CDR1 and CDR2 sequences are DFQATT and SNEGSKA (reference sequence). Losses at the gene ends were 2 bases for V and 2 bases for J; bases not matched to a gene: 9. There are 15 residues in the CDR3. CDR3: CSARWEGAPPYEQYV. The CDR3 nucleotides are TGCAGTGCTAGATGGGAGGGTGCCCCACCCTACGAGCAGTACGTC.

This clonotype was seen more than once but under ten times. The V gene is TRBV27, the J gene TRBJ2-1, with a possible D match to TRBD2 (6 bases). This CDR3 contains 10 residues. Germline V gene data show CDR1 as MNHEY and CDR2 as SMNVEV (reference sequence). This chain's CDR3 is CGVGGGEQFF. The CDR3 DNA follows: TGTGGGGTGGGGGGAGGTGAGCAGTTCTTC.

The rearrangement links TRBV2 to TRBJ1-5; weak D call: TRBD1 (5 bases). The germline CDR1 and CDR2 sequences are SNHLY and FYNNEI. The CDR3 extends over 12 amino acids. V lost 6 bases and J 7 bases, leaving 10 bases between the germline ends. CDR3 nucleotide sequence: TGTGCCAGCAGGGGGGACCGGCAGCCCCAGCATTTT. It codes for CASRGDRQPQHF.

This clonotype came up a few times. The chain uses TRBV6-2 or TRBV6-3 and TRBJ2-7; either TRBD1 or TRBD2 may supply D (5 bases each). The CDR3 totals 14 residues. CDR1 is MNHEY and CDR2 is SVGEGT in the germline V gene. Trimming removed 2 bases from V and 0 bases from J, with 8 bases in between. The CDR3 DNA sequence: TGTGCCAGCAGTTACGGGGGTGGCTCCTACGAGCAGTACGTC. It codes for CASSYGGGSYEQYV.

The V gene is TRBV4-3, the J gene TRBJ2-7; 8 nucleotides match TRBD2. Germline V gene sequence: CDR1 LGHNA, CDR2 YSLEER. Trimming took 1 base from V and 4 from J; bases not matched to a gene: 9. This CDR3 region has 16 residues. DNA of the CDR3: TGCGCCAGCAGCCAAGCGCTTAGCGGGGAGGTGTACGAGCAGTACTTC. As protein: CASSQALSGEVYEQYF.

The chain couples TRBV29-1 to TRBJ1-1, with D possibly being TRBD1 (6 bases). This CDR3 has 12 amino acids. Trimming left V 7 bases short and J 0 bases short, with 9 bases between. Germline V lookup: CDR1 SQVTM, CDR2 ANQGSEA. The CDR3 bases are TGCAGCGGCCGACAGGTGAACACTGAAGCTTTCTTT. Translation: CSGRQVNTEAFF.

This clonotype has ten or more counts. This chain uses TRBV7-2 with TRBJ1-1, with unresolved D. V lost 5 bases to trimming and J lost 7 bases, with 14 bases between them. Germline values: CDR1 SGHTA, CDR2 FQGNSA. The CDR3 has 13 residues. Written as DNA, the CDR3 is TGTGCCAGCAGCACCAGATCGGCGGGTGAAGCTTTCTTT. Translated: CASSTRSAGEAFF.